A single sample gave rise to the 17 T cell receptor beta chains below, sequenced in a study of naive and memory T cell subsets (dated by TCRdb to the late 2010s). According to the study, the label for this sample's treatment or condition signals: skin biopsy from PPD injection site in Mantoux-positive individual. Before reverse transcription, total RNA that had not been cell sorted was treated with RQ1 DNase, with a target input of about 1 to 1000 ng. Library preparation was by UMI-ligation and nested PCR. TCRdb shows the sequencer as Illumina MiSeq. For the blood and skin samples, TCR RNA was reverse transcribed with SuperScript IV using primers for the alpha and beta constant regions. TCRdb trimmed public reads at Q25 via fastp, called clones via MiXCR and kept in-frame beta chains. Each CDR3 protein gets just one entry, which takes the most common genes and DNA from the rows behind it. In this sample the table shows around 18,000 distinct CDR3 sequences, roughly 9.8% of which occur a single time. Of the sample, over 6.5% is held by the ten largest clones.

Material: skin, obtained from a tuberculin skin test site. The receptors originated from an adult in good health.

The sample holds many counts of this clonotype. This chain joins TRBV4-2 and TRBJ2-7; the match to TRBD2 covers 7 bases. The V segment lost 4 bases and the J segment 0 bases; nucleotides outside the gene matches: 6. Germline V gene lookup returns CDR1 LGHNA and CDR2 YNFKEQ. The CDR3 is made up of 15 amino acids. The CDR3 DNA reads as TGTGCCAGCAGCCCCCACGGCGGGGGCTCCTACGAGCAGTACTTC. Translated: CASSPHGGGSYEQYF.

V and J are TRBV18 and TRBJ2-1; 8 positions match TRBD2. CDR1 and CDR2 from the germline V gene are KGHSH and LQKENI. The CDR3 sequence is 15 residues long. Germline trimming cut 0 bases from V and 6 bases from J; bases unmatched to any gene: 4. DNA of the CDR3: TGTGCCAGCTCACCACCGGCCGGGGGGGCCAATGAGCAGTTCTTC. Translation: CASSPPAGGANEQFF.

This clonotype has more than one count but fewer than ten. The V gene is TRBV4-2, the J gene TRBJ2-1; 10 nucleotides match TRBD2. Losses at the gene ends were 1 base for V and 9 bases for J; bases not matched to a gene: 12. CDR3 size: 17 residues. CDR1 and CDR2 (germline): LGHNA, YNFKEQ. CDR3 amino acids: CASSQGLAGATGSEQFF. DNA of the CDR3: TGTGCCAGCAGCCAAGGGCTAGCGGGAGCCACCGGGAGTGAGCAGTTCTTC.

This clonotype was recorded at least ten times. The chain recombines TRBV28 with TRBJ2-1; TRBD1 matches at 7 bases. CDR3 length: 15 residues. Unmatched junction bases numbered 7, after V lost 1 base and J lost 7 bases. CDR1 is MDHEN, CDR2 SYDVKM, per germline. CDR3 sequence reads: CASSLYRGTLNEQFF. The CDR3 DNA sequence: TGTGCCAGCAGTTTATACAGGGGCACGTTGAATGAGCAGTTCTTC.

This clonotype was counted between two and nine times. V and J are TRBV28 and TRBJ2-5; D tentatively reads TRBD1 or TRBD2 (5 bases each). Germline V CDR1 and CDR2: MDHEN, SYDVKM. The V gene lost 4 bases and the J gene lost 4 bases, with 16 bases spanning the gap. This CDR3 is 15 amino acids long. The CDR3, as DNA: TGTGCCAGCAGTTCCCCACCCCCAGGGAGAGAGACCCAGTACTTC. Its translation: CASSSPPPGRETQYF. Using reference TRBV28 and TRBJ2-5 for the parts outside the CDR3, the full variable domain is DVKVTQSSRYLVKRTGEKVFLECVQDMDHENMFWYRQDPGLGLRLIYFSYDVKMKEKGDIPEGYSVSREKKERFSLILESASTNQTSMYLCASSSPPPGRETQYFGPGTRLLVL.

The chain combines TRBV29-1 with TRBJ2-7; D remains unclear. From germline, CDR1 is SQVTM and CDR2 ANQGSEA. This CDR3 contains 13 residues. V was cut by 7 bases and J by 0 bases, with 13 bases left in between. As DNA, the CDR3 is TGCAGCGCCTATTCGGACCACTCCTACGAGCAGTACTTC. It yields the protein CSAYSDHSYEQYF.

This clonotype was observed a single time. A clone one base away is much larger, so this may be a read error. The chain carries TRBV6-2 or TRBV6-3 and TRBJ2-3; 9 bases map to TRBD2. Germline CDR1 reads MNHEY; CDR2 reads SVGEGT. CDR3 size: 16 residues. The CDR3 sequence: CASSSNLAGSTETQYF. As DNA, the CDR3 is TGTGCCAGCAGCTCTAACCTAGCGGGGAGCACAGAAACGCAGTATTTT.

This clonotype was counted between two and nine times. The chain recombines TRBV5-1 with TRBJ1-4, with D perhaps TRBD1 (5 bases). CDR1 is SGHRS and CDR2 is YFSETQ in the germline V gene. The V gene lost 4 bases and the J gene lost 0 bases, with 7 bases spanning the gap. CDR3 length: 14 residues. The chain's CDR3 is CASSRDSTNEKLFF. The CDR3 DNA sequence: TGCGCCAGCAGCAGGGACTCAACTAATGAAAAACTGTTTTTT.

There are a few counts of this clonotype. The gene calls are TRBV5-1 and TRBJ2-2; 7 bases are a match to TRBD1. The CDR3 loop spans 15 amino acids. V lost 2 bases to trimming and J lost 0 bases; unmatched junction nucleotides: 1. From germline, CDR1 is SGHRS and CDR2 YFSETQ. CDR3 nucleotide sequence: TGCGCCAGCAGCTTCGGACAGGCGAACACCGGGGAGCTGTTTTTT. Translating gives CASSFGQANTGELFF.

This clonotype is medium-sized in the sample. The gene calls are TRBV3-1 and TRBJ2-1; D gene uncertain. Between the trimmed V and J ends, which lost 0 bases and 0 bases, there was a span of 9 bases. Germline CDR1 LGHDT, CDR2 YNNKEL (reference sequence). CDR3 length: 16 amino acids. This chain's CDR3 is CASSQEPANSYNEQFF. CDR3 DNA: TGTGCCAGCAGCCAAGAACCGGCTAACTCCTACAATGAGCAGTTCTTC.

This clonotype appeared many times. This chain connects TRBV11-2 to TRBJ2-3; TRBD1 is a possible D gene (8 bases). The V and J ends lost 5 bases and 6 bases respectively, with 18 bases between them. Germline V gene sequence: CDR1 SGHAT, CDR2 FQNNGV. The CDR3 spans 15 residues. The CDR3 DNA follows: TGTGCCAGCAGCCCCACAGGGGGGGGCCTTGATACGCAGTATTTT. It yields the protein CASSPTGGGLDTQYF.

The table lists this clonotype with many counts. This chain connects TRBV7-9 to TRBJ2-7, with TRBD2 as a possible D gene (6 bases). Germline values: CDR1 SEHNR, CDR2 FQNEAQ (reference sequence). Trimming stripped 4 bases from V and 0 bases from J, with 13 bases between. The CDR3 length is 15 residues. This chain's CDR3 is CASSSHSGSSYEQYF. Written as DNA, the CDR3 is TGTGCCAGCAGCTCCCATAGCGGTAGCTCCTACGAGCAGTACTTC.

This clonotype was seen a handful of times. This sequence joins TRBV7-8 and TRBJ1-1; D possibly corresponds to TRBD1 (6 bases). Trimming took off 1 base at V and 5 bases at J, with 35 bases between the two ends. Germline CDR1 reads SGHVS; CDR2 reads FQNEAQ. This CDR3 is 22 amino acids long. The CDR3 nucleotides are TGTGCCAGCAGCTTAGGACGATGGATAAACAAAGACTCAGGTGCCCAGGGGACTGAAGCTTTCTTT. As protein: CASSLGRWINKDSGAQGTEAFF.

This clonotype was observed a handful of times. The gene calls are TRBV13 and TRBJ1-5, with D unclear. Germline values: CDR1 PRHDT, CDR2 FYEKMQ (reference sequence). This CDR3 spans 13 amino acids. With 0 bases removed from V and 5 bases from J, the gap between germline ends came to 5 bases. The CDR3 DNA is TGTGCCAGCAGCTTAGGCGAAGATCAGCCCCAGCATTTT. Translation: CASSLGEDQPQHF.

This clonotype appeared many times. The J gene is TRBJ1-3, the V gene TRBV7-2, with D tentatively TRBD1 (6 bases). The V end lost 5 bases, the J end lost 4 bases, and 21 bases lay between the germline ends. The CDR3 contains 17 residues. Germline lookup yields CDR1 SGHTA and CDR2 FQGNSA. CDR3 region: CASSLILTGLLGNTIYF. DNA for the CDR3: TGTGCCAGCAGCCTCATCCTGACAGGCCTCTTGGGAAACACCATATATTTT.

The table lists this clonotype with many counts. The chain is built from TRBV7-9 and TRBJ1-2; 9 nucleotides align to TRBD1. The junction had 3 bases not matched to a gene; V was cut back by 4 bases and J by 3 bases. Germline-derived CDR1 and CDR2 are SEHNR and FQNEAQ (reference sequence). The CDR3 is 14 residues long. CDR3 bases: TGTGCCAGCAGCTCACAGGGGGCACACTATGGCTACACCTTC. Its translation: CASSSQGAHYGYTF.

This clonotype was observed at least ten times. This chain connects TRBV20-1 to TRBJ2-7; 7 bases agree with TRBD1. Per germline, CDR1 DFQATT and CDR2 SNEGSKA (reference sequence). CDR3 length: 15 residues. The V and J ends lost 5 bases and 2 bases, in that order; junction bases with no gene match: 12. For the CDR3, the DNA is TGCAGTGCTCACAATCTGGACAGGAGCACCTACGAGCAGTACTTC. It is translated as CSAHNLDRSTYEQYF.